Detailed here is one T cell receptor (beta chain). Its antigen is currently not known. The record has no base qualities; no much larger clone is one base away. This entry is derived from a study of blood T cell repertoires in COVID-19 (dated by TCRdb to about 2020). General notes on the study: Collaborator samples came from the United States, Italy and Spain and covered acute and convalescent phases of COVID-19. The prospective study material was composed of cDNA or gDNA derived from T cells, B-cell-depleted T cells, or PBMCs. Deeply sampled blood TCRbeta repertoires from subjects exposed to, actively infected with, or recovered from COVID-19 were included in the dataset. The repertoires were released in a freely available public database intended as a resource for research on the immune response to SARS-CoV-2. Samples came from the ongoing ImmuneRACE study (first 160 participants) plus 1,254 subjects from 6 global collaborators. The sample metadata nearly always contained a de-identified subject ID, COVID-19 status, age in years and sex. Where available, HLA class I and class II types were obtained from metadata supplied by the sample provider rather than from assay-based typing. Overall results and qualifications from the work: The quantity of clinical and demographic metadata differed by source and by participant and was supplied without curation.

TCRbeta CDR3 regions were amplified from genomic DNA using the immunoSEQ Assay, a bias-controlled multiplex PCR. The authors processed their data as follows. The number of nucleated cells in each sample was estimated by amplification of reference gene primers within the assay. To quantify the absolute abundance of each unique TCRbeta CDR3 rearrangement, sequence reads were collapsed and filtered. For each sample, productive Simpson clonality was calculated by taking the square root of Simpson's diversity index across productive rearrangements. TCRdb carries this immuneACCESS record with in-frame sequences only. Its versions omit some clonotypes, under half of them owing to an unresolved V gene in the studies checked, with the rest unexplained. The V and J calls and clone size come from that table; D and trimming were worked out from the DNA. The sample table contains 430,000 or so clones; only one count was recorded for 70% to 90% of them. The ten largest clones add up to roughly 0.87% of the sample.

Based on the germline V gene, the CDR1 and CDR2 sequences are LGHNA and YNFKEQ. V is pruned by 2 bases and J by 5 bases, leaving 3 bases of the junction without a gene match. From the cysteine up to the phenylalanine, the CDR3 has a length of 15 residues. Of the read, only the CDR3 DNA is kept; its 45 bases are in frame from base 1. At one collaborating source in Seattle, patients were enrolled during active infection and were followed longitudinally through the course of disease. Collaborating institutions collected whole blood in K2EDTA tubes following their own protocols. For TCRbeta analysis, collaborators shipped samples as frozen whole blood, isolated PBMCs, or DNA extracted from either of those sample types.

This TCR derives from a man aged 18 to 30 with COVID-19, enrolled during active disease. The chain joins TRBV4-2 to TRBJ1-5; the junction holds 10 bases that match TRBD1. The sequencing input was peripheral blood. The sequenced DNA: TGTGCCAGCAGCCAACCCGGGACAGGGGATCAGCCCCAGCATTTT. Its protein reads: CASSQPGTGDQPQHF.